These 20 T cell receptor beta chains originate from one sample sequenced in a study. Via MiXCR, TCRdb re-called the 5' RACE reads, giving one row per CDR3 protein. This repertoire shows approximately 40,000 distinct CDR3 sequences, about 32% found once; its top ten account for more than 3.5%. The specimen sequenced was tumor-infiltrating memory CD4+ T cells sorted from the breast tumor. Subset here: memory CD4+ T cells, CD4+CD45RO+CD25-. These receptors originate from a female donor with breast cancer.

V gene TRBV6-5 combines with J gene TRBJ2-3; TRBD2 might be the D (6 bases). This CDR3 region has 15 residues. Germline V gene lookup returns CDR1 MNHEY and CDR2 SVGAGI. V lost 2 bases, J lost 1 base, and 10 bases lay in between. The CDR3, as DNA: TGTGCCAGCAGTTACACTAGCCTGGGCACAGATACGCAGTATTTT. As protein: CASSYTSLGTDTQYF.

V gene TRBV5-6 combines with J gene TRBJ2-7, with D perhaps assigned TRBD1 or TRBD2 (5 bases each). CDR1 and CDR2 from the germline V gene are SGHDT and YYEEEE. Trimming left V 3 bases short and J 7 bases short, with 14 bases between. The CDR3 is 13 amino acids. The CDR3 is CASSSSPGREQYF. CDR3 nucleotide sequence: TGTGCCAGCAGCTCATCTCCGGGGCGGGAGCAGTACTTC.

This clonotype is a singleton in its sample. A much larger clone differs by one base, so this may be a read error. The conserved final phenylalanine or tryptophan is absent from the CDR3, which likely points to a read error. The V and J genes are TRBV7-2 and TRBJ1-2, with D tentatively TRBD1 (5 bases). Deletions cut 4 bases from V and 7 bases from J, with 13 bases between. Germline V gives CDR1 SGHTA, CDR2 FQGNSA. The CDR3 has 13 amino acids. The CDR3: CASSSAWGGGYTL. The DNA for the CDR3 is TGTGCCAGCAGCTCTGCCTGGGGCGGTGGCTACACCCTC.

The chain has TRBV28 and TRBJ2-7; 7 bases map to TRBD1. Germline loops: CDR1 MDHEN, CDR2 SYDVKM. Trimming cost V 5 bases and J 0 bases; bases outside gene matches: 1. This CDR3 is built from 13 residues. In DNA, the CDR3 is TGTGCCAGCAGTAACAGGGGCTCCTACGAGCAGTACTTC. Translation: CASSNRGSYEQYF.

A few counts support this clonotype. The chain joins TRBV27 to TRBJ2-5, with 9 bases aligning to TRBD1. The length of the CDR3 is 13 residues. The junction had 7 bases not matched to a gene; V was cut back by 4 bases and J by 10 bases. In germline, CDR1 is MNHEY, CDR2 SMNVEV (reference sequence). CDR3 in DNA: TGTGCCAGCAGTTGGACAGGGGCGGCGGGCCAGTACTTC. Amino acids: CASSWTGAAGQYF.

This clonotype was observed a few times. The chain couples TRBV5-4 to TRBJ2-7; D tentatively reads TRBD1 or TRBD2 (5 bases each). This CDR3 has 13 amino acids. Germline-derived CDR1 and CDR2 are SGHNT and YYREEE (reference sequence). Trimming cost V 0 bases and J 12 bases, with 16 bases left between them. The CDR3 spells CASSLDGTQFPYF. The CDR3 nucleotides read TGTGCCAGCAGCTTGGACGGGACGCAATTTCCGTACTTC. The whole variable domain, remainder taken from reference TRBV5-4 and TRBJ2-7, is ETGVTQSPTHLIKTRGQQVTLRCSSQSGHNTVSWYQQALGQGPQFIFQYYREEENGRGNFPPRFSGLQFPNYSSELNVNALELDDSALYLCASSLDGTQFPYFGPGTRLTVT.

The CDR3 region is CASSVGTDDEQFF. Here the CDR3 DNA reads TGCGCCAGCAGCGTCGGGACTGACGATGAGCAGTTCTTC. V and J are TRBV5-1 and TRBJ2-1; tentative D call: TRBD2 (6 bases). The V gene's germline CDR1 is SGHRS and CDR2 YFSETQ. Between the trimmed V and J ends, which lost 4 bases and 8 bases, there was a span of 13 bases. The CDR3 has 13 residues.

This clonotype appeared a single time. The chain joins TRBV2 to TRBJ2-6, with D possibly matching TRBD2 (5 bases). V was cut by 6 bases and J by 3 bases, with 15 bases left in between. The CDR3 runs to 16 residues. In germline, CDR1 is SNHLY, CDR2 FYNNEI. The CDR3 loop is CASRTLGGLGANVLTF. The CDR3 DNA follows: TGTGCCAGCAGGACCCTAGGAGGCCTTGGGGCCAACGTCCTGACTTTC.

This clonotype has at least ten counts. The CDR3 region is CATSDPSTEQYF. The CDR3 DNA reads TGTGCCACCAGTGATCCGAGTACGGAGCAGTACTTC. V is TRBV24-1 and J is TRBJ2-7; D is uncertain. The germline gives CDR1 KGHDR, CDR2 SFDVKD. The CDR3 is 12 residues long. V was trimmed by 3 bases and J by 7 bases, leaving 9 bases between them.

Comments on this clonotype: A much more abundant neighbour one base away suggests this may be a read error. The V gene is TRBV6-5, the J gene TRBJ2-5; tentative D call: TRBD2 (5 bases). The V gene lost 5 bases and the J gene lost 9 bases, with 13 bases spanning the gap. The CDR3 extends over 12 amino acids. The germline CDR1 and CDR2 sequences are MNHEY and SVGAGI. The CDR3 DNA sequence: TGTGCCAGCAGTCCTGGGGTGGAGGCCCAGTACTTC. It encodes CASSPGVEAQYF.

The sample holds a few counts of this clonotype. This chain links TRBV20-1 with TRBJ2-7; 9 nucleotides align to TRBD2. The CDR3 runs to 16 residues. With V trimmed by 0 bases and J by 2 bases, 8 bases remained unmatched. CDR1 DFQATT and CDR2 SNEGSKA come from the germline V gene (reference sequence). CDR3 protein: CSARDWVTSGTYEQYF. The DNA of the CDR3 is TGCAGTGCTAGAGATTGGGTGACTAGCGGAACCTACGAGCAGTACTTC.

This clonotype was seen many times. The chain recombines TRBV5-1 with TRBJ2-3; D unresolved. CDR1 is SGHRS and CDR2 is YFSETQ in the germline V gene. The ends were cut back, 0 bases at V and 1 base at J, with 6 bases in the middle. This CDR3 is built from 14 residues. This chain's CDR3 is CASSLEGGTDTQYF. The DNA for the CDR3 is TGCGCCAGCAGCTTGGAAGGTGGCACAGATACGCAGTATTTT.

V is TRBV20-1 and J is TRBJ2-5; D unclear. Germline V gene data show CDR1 as DFQATT and CDR2 as SNEGSKA (reference sequence). The CDR3 contains 17 residues. Between the trimmed V and J ends, which lost 5 bases and 5 bases, there was a span of 27 bases. CDR3 coding DNA: TGCAGTGCTCAAGTGGGTGGGGAAAGGTGGTCCGGTGAGACCCAGTACTTC. It encodes CSAQVGGERWSGETQYF.

The rearrangement joins TRBV6-5 to TRBJ2-3; 9 bases agree with TRBD2. V shed 4 bases, J shed 2 bases, and the junction held 10 bases outside the gene matches. Germline V gene sequence: CDR1 MNHEY, CDR2 SVGAGI. CDR3 length: 17 amino acids. The CDR3 protein is CASSSSPSGEDTDTQYF. Written as DNA, the CDR3 is TGTGCCAGCAGTTCCTCCCCTAGCGGGGAAGACACAGATACGCAGTATTTT.

There are a few counts of this clonotype. The chain couples TRBV28 to TRBJ2-3, with D perhaps TRBD1 (6 bases). V gave up 5 bases and J gave up 0 bases, with 18 bases separating them. Per germline, CDR1 MDHEN and CDR2 SYDVKM. The CDR3 covers 17 residues. The CDR3 loop is CASSDIPGQVSTDTQYF. Written as DNA, the CDR3 is TGTGCCAGCAGTGACATTCCGGGACAAGTCAGCACAGATACGCAGTATTTT.

The rearrangement uses TRBV29-1 and TRBJ2-1; D gene unclear. The CDR3 sequence is 11 residues long. Trimming cost V 0 bases and J 9 bases, with 6 bases left between them. Looked up from germline, CDR1 is SQVTM and CDR2 is ANQGSEA. This CDR3 is CSVEDHTEQFF. The CDR3 DNA reads TGCAGCGTTGAAGATCACACTGAGCAGTTCTTC.

The rearrangement uses TRBV7-2 and TRBJ2-5; TRBD2 might be the D (6 bases). Germline V lookup: CDR1 SGHTA, CDR2 FQGNSA. The CDR3 is made up of 14 amino acids. V lost 1 base, J lost 5 bases, and 11 bases lay in between. The CDR3 here is CASSLGPGVETQYF. CDR3 DNA sequence: TGTGCCAGCAGCTTAGGGCCGGGAGTCGAGACCCAGTACTTC.

This clonotype has a handful of counts. The chain recombines TRBV20-1 with TRBJ1-5; TRBD1 aligns across 11 bases. The germline CDR1 and CDR2 sequences are DFQATT and SNEGSKA (reference sequence). V gave up 3 bases and J gave up 7 bases; unmatched junction bases: 11. This CDR3 is built from 16 residues. The CDR3 DNA reads as TGCAGTGCTAGTCGGACAGGGGGCGCAACGGGGCAGCCCCAGCATTTT. Protein product: CSASRTGGATGQPQHF.

This clonotype came up a few times. The J gene is TRBJ1-1, the V gene TRBV5-5; tentatively, D is TRBD1 (5 bases). Germline V lookup: CDR1 SGHKS, CDR2 YYEKEE (reference sequence). The germline V and J ends were trimmed by 0 bases and 7 bases, with 16 bases remaining between them. The CDR3 totals 15 residues. CDR3 in DNA: TGTGCCAGCAGCTTGGGTTGGCGACAGCTGGGTGAAGCTTTCTTT. As protein: CASSLGWRQLGEAFF.

The chain carries TRBV4-1 and TRBJ2-3; D is possibly TRBD1 (5 bases). Germline assignment: CDR1 MGHRA and CDR2 YSYEKL. CDR3 length: 14 residues. The ends were cut back, 0 bases at V and 5 bases at J, with 9 bases in the middle. As DNA, the CDR3 is TGCGCCAGCAGCCAAGATGCAGGGCAAGATACGCAGTATTTT. This codes for CASSQDAGQDTQYF.